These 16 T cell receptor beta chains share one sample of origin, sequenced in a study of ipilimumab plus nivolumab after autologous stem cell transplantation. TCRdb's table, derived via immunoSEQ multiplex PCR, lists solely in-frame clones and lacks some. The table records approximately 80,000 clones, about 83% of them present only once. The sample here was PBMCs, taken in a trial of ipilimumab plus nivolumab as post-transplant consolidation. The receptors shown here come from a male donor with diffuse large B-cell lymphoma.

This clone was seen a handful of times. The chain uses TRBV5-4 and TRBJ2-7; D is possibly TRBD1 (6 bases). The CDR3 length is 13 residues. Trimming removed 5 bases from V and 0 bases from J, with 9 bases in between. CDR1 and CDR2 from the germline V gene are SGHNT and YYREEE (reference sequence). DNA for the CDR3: TGTGCCAGCAGAGGACAGAGCTCCTACGAGCAGTACTTC. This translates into CASRGQSSYEQYF.

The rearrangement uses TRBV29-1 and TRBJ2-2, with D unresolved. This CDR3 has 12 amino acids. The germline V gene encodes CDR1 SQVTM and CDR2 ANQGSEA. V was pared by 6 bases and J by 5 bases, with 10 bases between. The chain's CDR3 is CSVLRETGELFF. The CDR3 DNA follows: TGCAGCGTCTTGCGTGAGACCGGGGAGCTGTTTTTT.

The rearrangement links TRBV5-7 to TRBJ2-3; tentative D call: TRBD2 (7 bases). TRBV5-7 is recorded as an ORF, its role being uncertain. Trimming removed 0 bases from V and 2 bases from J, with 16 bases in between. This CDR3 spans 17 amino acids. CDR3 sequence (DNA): TGTGCCAGCAGCTTGGTGCGACGGGGGGCCCTCACAGATACGCAGTATTTT. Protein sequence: CASSLVRRGALTDTQYF.

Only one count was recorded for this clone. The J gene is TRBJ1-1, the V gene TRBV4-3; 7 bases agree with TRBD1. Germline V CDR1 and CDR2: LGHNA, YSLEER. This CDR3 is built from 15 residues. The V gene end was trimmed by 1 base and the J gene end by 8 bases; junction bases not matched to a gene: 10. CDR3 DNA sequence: TGCGCCAGCAGCCAAGTCGGGGGGGGACAGACCGAAGCTTTCTTT. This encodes CASSQVGGGQTEAFF.

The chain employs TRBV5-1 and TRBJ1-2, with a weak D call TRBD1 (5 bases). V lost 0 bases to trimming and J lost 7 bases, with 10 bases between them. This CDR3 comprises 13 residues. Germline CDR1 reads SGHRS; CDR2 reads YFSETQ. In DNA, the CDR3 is TGCGCCAGCAGCTTGGCCGGGGGGAGTGGCTACACCTTC. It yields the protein CASSLAGGSGYTF.

The CDR3 bases are TGCGCCAGCAGCCAAGATCCGGGGGGGTCCTACAATGAGCAGTTCTTC. Amino acid sequence: CASSQDPGGSYNEQFF. The chain recombines TRBV4-1 with TRBJ2-1; 8 bases are a match to TRBD2. CDR3 length equals 16 residues. Looked up from germline, CDR1 is MGHRA and CDR2 is YSYEKL. The J segment lost 1 base and the V segment lost 0 bases, leaving 2 bases of the junction unmatched.

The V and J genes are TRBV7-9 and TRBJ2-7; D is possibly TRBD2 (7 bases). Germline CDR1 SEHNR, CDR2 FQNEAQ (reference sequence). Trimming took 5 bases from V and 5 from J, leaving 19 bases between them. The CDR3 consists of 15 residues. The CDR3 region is CASSPTGGGANEQYF. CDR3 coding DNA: TGTGCCAGCAGCCCCACCGGAGGGGGGGCCAACGAGCAGTACTTC.

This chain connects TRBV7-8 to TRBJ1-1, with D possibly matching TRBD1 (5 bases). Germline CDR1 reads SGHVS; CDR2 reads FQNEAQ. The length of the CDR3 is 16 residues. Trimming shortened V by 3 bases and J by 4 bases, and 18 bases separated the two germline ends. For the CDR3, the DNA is TGTGCCAGCAGCTTCCTGGGCGGGGCGGGGGGCACTGAAGCTTTCTTT. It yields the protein CASSFLGGAGGTEAFF.

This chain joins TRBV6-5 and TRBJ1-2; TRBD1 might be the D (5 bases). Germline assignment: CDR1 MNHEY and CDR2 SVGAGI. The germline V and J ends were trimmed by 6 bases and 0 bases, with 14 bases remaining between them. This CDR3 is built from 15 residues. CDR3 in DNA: TGTGCCAGCAGCCTGGACAAGAATGCTAACTATGGCTACACCTTC. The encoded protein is CASSLDKNANYGYTF.

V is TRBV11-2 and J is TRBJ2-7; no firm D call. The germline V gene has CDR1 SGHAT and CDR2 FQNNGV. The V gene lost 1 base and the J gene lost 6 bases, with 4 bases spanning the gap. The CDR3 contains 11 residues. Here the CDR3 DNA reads TGTGCCAGCAGCTTAGGTATCGAGCAGTACTTC. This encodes CASSLGIEQYF.

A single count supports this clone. The CDR3 bases are TGCGCCAGCAGCCCTGGACTAGCGGTAACCCGACCCTACGAGCAGTACTTC. It encodes CASSPGLAVTRPYEQYF. The chain links TRBV5-1 to TRBJ2-7; 10 nucleotides align to TRBD2. With 4 bases clipped from V and 2 bases from J, the junction kept 12 bases outside the gene matches. This CDR3 is built from 17 residues. Per germline, CDR1 SGHRS and CDR2 YFSETQ.

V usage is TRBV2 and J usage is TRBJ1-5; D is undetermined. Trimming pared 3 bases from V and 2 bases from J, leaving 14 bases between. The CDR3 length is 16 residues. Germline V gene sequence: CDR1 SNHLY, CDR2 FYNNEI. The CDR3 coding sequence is TGTGCCAGCAGTGATTCGTGGTCGTCGGGCAATCAGCCCCAGCATTTT. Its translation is CASSDSWSSGNQPQHF.

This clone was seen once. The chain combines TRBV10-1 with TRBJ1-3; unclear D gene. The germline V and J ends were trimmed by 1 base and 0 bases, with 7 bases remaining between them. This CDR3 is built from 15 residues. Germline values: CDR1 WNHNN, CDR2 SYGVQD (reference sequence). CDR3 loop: CASSECTSSGNTIYF. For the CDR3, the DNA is TGCGCCAGCAGTGAGTGTACAAGCTCTGGAAACACCATATATTTT.

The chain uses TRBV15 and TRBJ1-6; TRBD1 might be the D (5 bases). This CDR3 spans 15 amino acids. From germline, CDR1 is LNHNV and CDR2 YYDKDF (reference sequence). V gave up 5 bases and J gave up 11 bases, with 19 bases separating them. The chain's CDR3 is CATSSRLGDATPLHF. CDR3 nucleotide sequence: TGTGCCACCAGCTCCCGTCTCGGGGACGCAACACCCCTCCACTTT. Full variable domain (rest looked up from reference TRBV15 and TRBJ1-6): DAMVIQNPRYQVTQFGKPVTLSCSQTLNHNVMYWYQQKSSQAPKLLFHYYDKDFNNEADTPDNFQSRRPNTSFCFLDIRSPGLGDTAMYLCATSSRLGDATPLHFGNGTRLTVT.

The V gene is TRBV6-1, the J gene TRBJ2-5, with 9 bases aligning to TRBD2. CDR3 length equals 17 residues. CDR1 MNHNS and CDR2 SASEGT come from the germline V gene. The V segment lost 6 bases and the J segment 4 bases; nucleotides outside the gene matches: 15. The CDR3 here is CASSEQGAGGPGETQYF. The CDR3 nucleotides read TGTGCCAGCAGCGAACAGGGTGCGGGGGGGCCTGGAGAGACCCAGTACTTC.

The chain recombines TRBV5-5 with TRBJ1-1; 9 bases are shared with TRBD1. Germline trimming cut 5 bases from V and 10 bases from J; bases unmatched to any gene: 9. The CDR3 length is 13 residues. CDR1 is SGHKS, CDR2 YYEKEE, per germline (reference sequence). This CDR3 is CASSYEPGQGAFF. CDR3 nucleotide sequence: TGTGCCAGCAGTTACGAACCGGGACAGGGAGCTTTCTTT.